These 17 T cell receptor beta chains were all obtained from the same sample, sequenced in a study of blood T cell repertoires in COVID-19. Generated by immunoSEQ multiplex PCR, the TCRdb table keeps only in-frame clones and is missing some. The table has around 180,000 clones, about 85% seen once. The sample consisted of peripheral blood. The receptors derive from a man at least 80 years old with COVID-19, enrolled during active disease.

This chain uses TRBV12-5 with TRBJ1-1; D is possibly TRBD1 (6 bases). This CDR3 spans 14 amino acids. The V end was cut by 3 bases, the J end by 5 bases, with 13 bases between. Germline-derived CDR1 and CDR2 are LGHNT and FRNRAP. The CDR3 loop reads CASGFRGGQTEAFF. The CDR3 coding sequence is TGTGCTAGTGGTTTTCGGGGGGGCCAAACTGAAGCTTTCTTT.

CDR3 coding DNA: TGTGCCAGCAGCTCGGGGAGGGGAATAGCTAATGAAAAACTGTTTTTT. It specifies CASSSGRGIANEKLFF. The rearrangement joins TRBV9 to TRBJ1-4, with D possibly being TRBD1 (5 bases). Looked up from germline, CDR1 is SGDLS and CDR2 is YYNGEE. The CDR3 contains 16 residues. The germline V and J ends were trimmed by 4 bases and 3 bases, with 16 bases remaining between them.

The V and J genes are TRBV5-4 and TRBJ2-5; 10 nucleotides align to TRBD1. The CDR3 consists of 14 residues. The germline V gene encodes CDR1 SGHNT and CDR2 YYREEE (reference sequence). Germline trimming cut 5 bases from V and 0 bases from J; bases unmatched to any gene: 1. In DNA form, the CDR3 reads TGTGCCAGCAGGGGGACAGGGGACCAAGAGACCCAGTACTTC. Translated, it gives CASRGTGDQETQYF.

The chain links TRBV18 to TRBJ2-5; 8 bases are shared with TRBD1. The length of the CDR3 is 14 residues. The trim removed 6 bases at V and 5 bases at J, leaving 8 bases unmatched. Looked up from germline, CDR1 is KGHSH and CDR2 is LQKENI. CDR3 coding DNA: TGTGCCAGCTCCCTGGCAGGGGGCGGCGAGACCCAGTACTTC. Translation: CASSLAGGGETQYF.

The genes are TRBV7-2 and TRBJ1-2; 7 nucleotides agree with TRBD1. J lost 1 base, V lost 5 bases, and 4 bases had no gene match. Germline values: CDR1 SGHTA, CDR2 FQGNSA. The length of the CDR3 is 14 residues. The CDR3 spells CASSPGQDNYGYTF. CDR3 nucleotides: TGTGCCAGCAGCCCAGGACAGGATAACTATGGCTACACCTTC.

The gene calls are TRBV6-5 and TRBJ1-4; perhaps TRBD1 as D (6 bases). The ends were cut back, 5 bases at V and 4 bases at J, with 8 bases in the middle. The CDR3 covers 13 residues. Germline V gives CDR1 MNHEY, CDR2 SVGAGI. The CDR3 loop is CASSPDSNEKLFF. The CDR3 bases are TGTGCCAGCAGTCCGGACAGTAATGAAAAACTGTTTTTT.

This clone was detected only once. V is TRBV18 and J is TRBJ1-4; weak D call: TRBD1 (6 bases). The germline CDR1 and CDR2 sequences are KGHSH and LQKENI. The CDR3 totals 15 residues. Trimming pared 2 bases from V and 3 bases from J, leaving 10 bases between. This CDR3 reads CASSPIGTPNEKLFF. CDR3 nucleotide sequence: TGTGCCAGCTCACCAATAGGGACACCTAATGAAAAACTGTTTTTT.

In regard to this clone: With a much larger clone just one base away, this may be a read error. V and J are TRBV12-3 or TRBV12-4 and TRBJ1-2; D gene ambiguous. CDR3 length: 11 amino acids. Trimming pared 5 bases from V and 1 base from J, leaving 2 bases between. The CDR3 DNA follows: TGTGCCAGCAGTCGTAACTATGGCTACACCTTC. Protein sequence: CASSRNYGYTF.

The V and J genes are TRBV5-4 and TRBJ2-1; 14 bases fit TRBD2. V lost 4 bases and J lost 0; bases outside the gene matches: 6. The CDR3 is 18 amino acids. The germline V gene has CDR1 SGHNT and CDR2 YYREEE (reference sequence). The CDR3 sequence: CASSPGTSGGLSYNEQFF. The CDR3 coding sequence is TGTGCCAGCAGCCCAGGGACTAGCGGGGGCCTCTCCTACAATGAGCAGTTCTTC. The whole variable domain, filled in from reference TRBV5-4 and TRBJ2-1, reads ETGVTQSPTHLIKTRGQQVTLRCSSQSGHNTVSWYQQALGQGPQFIFQYYREEENGRGNFPPRFSGLQFPNYSSELNVNALELDDSALYLCASSPGTSGGLSYNEQFFGPGTRLTVL.

This chain uses TRBV3-1 (or the pseudogene TRBV3-2) with TRBJ1-1, with D possibly matching TRBD1 (5 bases). Between the trimmed V and J ends, which lost 1 base and 7 bases, there was a span of 10 bases. The CDR3 is 13 residues long. The germline V gene encodes CDR1 LGHDT and CDR2 YNNKEL (reference sequence). CDR3: CASSQVLGLEAFF. In nucleotides, the CDR3 is TGTGCCAGCAGCCAAGTTTTGGGGCTTGAAGCTTTCTTT.

V and J are TRBV6-5 and TRBJ2-7, with TRBD2 matching 13 bases. The CDR3 contains 16 residues. Trimming removed 2 bases from V and 9 bases from J; junction bases left unmatched: 10. CDR1 and CDR2 from the germline V gene are MNHEY and SVGAGI. This CDR3 is CASSYLGTSGVRGQYF. The CDR3 coding sequence is TGTGCCAGCAGTTACCTTGGGACTAGCGGGGTTCGCGGGCAGTACTTC.

The rearrangement uses TRBV4-2 and TRBJ1-1, with D possibly TRBD1 on 5 matching bases. CDR3 length equals 14 residues. CDR1 and CDR2 (germline): LGHNA, YNFKEQ. Trimming left V 1 base short and J 1 base short, with 7 bases between. This chain's CDR3 is CASSQVGGNTEAFF. The CDR3 nucleotides are TGTGCCAGCAGCCAAGTCGGGGGGAACACTGAAGCTTTCTTT.

The rearrangement uses TRBV10-1 and TRBJ1-5; D is unresolved. The germline gives CDR1 WNHNN, CDR2 SYGVQD (reference sequence). The length of the CDR3 is 15 residues. The V and J ends lost 6 bases and 6 bases respectively, with 18 bases between them. For the CDR3, the DNA is TGCGCCAGCAGCGAGGATCCCGGTAAGCTTCAGCCCCAGCATTTT. This translates into CASSEDPGKLQPQHF.

The V gene is TRBV28, the J gene TRBJ1-5; D is uncertain. CDR1 is MDHEN, CDR2 SYDVKM, per germline. CDR3 length: 12 amino acids. The V end was cut by 7 bases, the J end by 0 bases, with 4 bases between. The CDR3 here is CASIYSNQPQHF. The CDR3 DNA is TGTGCCAGCATCTATAGCAATCAGCCCCAGCATTTT. Using reference TRBV28 and TRBJ1-5 for the parts outside the CDR3, the full variable domain is DVKVTQSSRYLVKRTGEKVFLECVQDMDHENMFWYRQDPGLGLRLIYFSYDVKMKEKGDIPEGYSVSREKKERFSLILESASTNQTSMYLCASIYSNQPQHFGDGTRLSIL.

V gene TRBV14 combines with J gene TRBJ1-6; maybe TRBD1 (6 bases). Germline V lookup: CDR1 SGHDN, CDR2 FVKESK. V dropped 0 bases and J dropped 3 bases, with 9 bases sitting between them. The CDR3 runs 16 residues. The CDR3 DNA is TGTGCCAGCAGCCAAGAGGGCAGGGGCTATAATTCACCCCTCCACTTT. Protein product: CASSQEGRGYNSPLHF. Using reference TRBV14 and TRBJ1-6 for the parts outside the CDR3, the full variable domain is EAGVTQFPSHSVIEKGQTVTLRCDPISGHDNLYWYRRVMGKEIKFLLHFVKESKQDESGMPNNRFLAERTGGTYSTLKVQPAELEDSGVYFCASSQEGRGYNSPLHFGNGTRLTVT.

This chain joins TRBV5-6 and TRBJ1-2, with 11 bases fitting TRBD1. This CDR3 spans 15 amino acids. Trimming cost V 3 bases and J 1 base; bases outside gene matches: 2. Germline-derived CDR1 and CDR2 are SGHDT and YYEEEE. This CDR3 is CASSWGQGGNYGYTF. As DNA, the CDR3 is TGTGCCAGCAGCTGGGGACAGGGGGGTAACTATGGCTACACCTTC.

The chain combines TRBV27 with TRBJ1-1; D unclear. V was cut by 7 bases and J by 11 bases, with 20 bases left in between. Germline CDR1 reads MNHEY; CDR2 reads SMNVEV (reference sequence). The CDR3 loop spans 13 amino acids. In DNA, the CDR3 is TGTGCCAGCAAGAAGGAGGCATTAGGTGCGGCTTTCTTT. Amino acids: CASKKEALGAAFF.